This T cell receptor beta chain was sequenced during a study of cytomegalovirus exposure and HLA in healthy donors. The CDR3 extends over 16 amino acids. With 2 bases clipped from V and 2 bases from J, the junction kept 4 bases outside the gene matches. Germline V gene data show CDR1 as SEHNR and CDR2 as FQNEAQ (reference sequence). The data were produced by immunoSEQ multiplex PCR, yet TCRdb's version contains in-frame clones alone and is incomplete. Counted here are approximately 300,000 clones, roughly 90% occurring once; the ten biggest clones make up around 0.84%. This TCR came from a woman under 30 in good health and CMV-seronegative. This chain uses TRBV7-9 with TRBJ2-1; 9 positions agree with TRBD2. Source material: PBMCs. The CDR3 DNA sequence: TGTGCCAGCAGCTTACAGGCTAGCGGGACCTACAATGAGCAGTTCTTC. This gives the protein CASSLQASGTYNEQFF.